Listed below are T cell receptor beta chains from one sample, sequenced in a study of CD8+CD57+ T cells in acquired aplastic anemia. TCRdb called the reads again in MiXCR, with one record for every CDR3 protein. In the table there are about 190,000 distinct CDR3 sequences, less than 70% of which are singletons. The sample taken for sequencing was sorted CD4+, CD8+, or CD8+CD57+ T cells (not recorded which) from PBMCs. The receptor source for this set is a human donor in good health, serving as a control. The CDR3 runs from the conserved cysteine through the conserved F or W. The D gene is left open where the match is weak. Rows may omit the clone size; those that give it use once, few, many or a size class.

d_gene: TRBD1; v_gene: TRBV20-1; abundance: .; len: 13; j_gene: TRBJ1-1; CDR3aa: CSALRGVVTEAFF; CDR3nt: TGCAGTGCCCTCAGGGGGGTGGTCACTGAAGCTTTCTTT
d_gene: .; v_gene: TRBV20-1; abundance: many; len: 15; j_gene: TRBJ1-4; CDR3aa: CSARDPGKDSEKLFF; CDR3nt: TGCAGTGCTAGAGATCCAGGGAAAGATTCTGAAAAACTGTTTTTT
d_gene: .; v_gene: TRBV4-3; abundance: many; len: 15; j_gene: TRBJ2-2; CDR3aa: CASSQERLGGGELFF; CDR3nt: TGCGCCAGCAGCCAAGAGCGGCTAGGGGGTGGGGAGCTGTTTTTT
d_gene: TRBD1; v_gene: TRBV29-1; abundance: .; len: 13; j_gene: TRBJ1-2; CDR3aa: CSVEGDRVNGYTF; CDR3nt: TGCAGCGTTGAAGGGGACAGGGTAAATGGCTACACCTTC
d_gene: .; v_gene: TRBV2; abundance: .; len: 13; j_gene: TRBJ2-7; CDR3aa: CASTIGGDYEQYF; CDR3nt: TGTGCCAGCACCATAGGGGGGGACTACGAGCAGTACTTC
d_gene: .; v_gene: TRBV12-3/TRBV12-4; abundance: many; len: 12; j_gene: TRBJ2-2; CDR3aa: CASRMIAGELFF; CDR3nt: TGTGCCAGCAGGATGATAGCCGGGGAGCTGTTTTTT
d_gene: TRBD1; v_gene: TRBV7-9; abundance: once; len: 16; j_gene: TRBJ1-1; CDR3aa: CASRSGTGLMNTEAFF; CDR3nt: TGTGCCAGCAGGTCCGGGACAGGTCTTATGAACACTGAAGCTTTCTTT
d_gene: .; v_gene: TRBV10-3; abundance: .; len: 15; j_gene: TRBJ2-1; CDR3aa: CAISDQGIGYNKQFF; CDR3nt: TGTGCCATCAGTGACCAAGGTATAGGCTACAATAAGCAGTTCTTC
d_gene: TRBD2; v_gene: TRBV5-1; abundance: .; len: 14; j_gene: TRBJ2-1; CDR3aa: CASSLETSVREQFF; CDR3nt: TGCGCCAGCAGCTTGGAGACTAGCGTCAGGGAGCAGTTCTTC
d_gene: .; v_gene: TRBV2; abundance: many; len: 14; j_gene: TRBJ2-3; CDR3aa: CASAWASSTDTQYF; CDR3nt: TGTGCCAGCGCTTGGGCGTCGAGCACAGATACGCAGTATTTT
d_gene: .; v_gene: TRBV2; abundance: .; len: 15; j_gene: TRBJ2-5; CDR3aa: CASSARTGSGETQYF; CDR3nt: TGTGCCAGCAGTGCTAGAACAGGGTCTGGGGAGACCCAGTACTTC
d_gene: .; v_gene: TRBV19; abundance: .; len: 14; j_gene: TRBJ2-3; CDR3aa: CASSQGRNTDTQYF; CDR3nt: TGTGCCAGTAGCCAGGGACGGAACACAGATACGCAGTATTTT
d_gene: .; v_gene: TRBV29-1; abundance: once; len: 10; j_gene: TRBJ1-1; CDR3aa: CSVVKGEAFF; CDR3nt: TGCAGCGTTGTGAAAGGGGAAGCTTTCTTT
d_gene: TRBD2; v_gene: TRBV9; abundance: many; len: 15; j_gene: TRBJ2-3; CDR3aa: CASSVARGTTDTQYF; CDR3nt: TGTGCCAGCAGCGTAGCGCGGGGGACCACAGATACGCAGTATTTT
d_gene: TRBD1; v_gene: TRBV6-5; abundance: many; len: 15; j_gene: TRBJ1-6; CDR3aa: CASNKDRERDSPLHF; CDR3nt: TGTGCCAGCAACAAGGACAGGGAGCGTGATTCACCCCTCCACTTT
d_gene: .; v_gene: TRBV7-9; abundance: few; len: 14; j_gene: TRBJ2-2; CDR3aa: CASSLAANTGELFF; CDR3nt: TGTGCCAGCAGCTTAGCGGCAAACACCGGGGAGCTGTTTTTT
d_gene: .; v_gene: TRBV30; abundance: few; len: 14; j_gene: TRBJ1-3; CDR3aa: CASDSPYSGNTIYF; CDR3nt: TGTGCCTCGGACAGTCCCTACTCTGGAAACACCATATATTTT
d_gene: .; v_gene: TRBV19; abundance: many; len: 16; j_gene: TRBJ1-5; CDR3aa: CASSKIGYYNDQPQHF; CDR3nt: TGTGCCAGTAGTAAAATCGGATATTATAATGATCAGCCCCAGCATTTT
d_gene: .; v_gene: TRBV7-9; abundance: many; len: 15; j_gene: TRBJ1-2; CDR3aa: CASSPTFTGAYGYTF; CDR3nt: TGTGCCAGCAGCCCGACTTTTACAGGCGCCTATGGCTACACCTTC
d_gene: .; v_gene: TRBV5-1; abundance: many; len: 15; j_gene: TRBJ1-5; CDR3aa: CASSLTTGPNQPQHF; CDR3nt: TGCGCCAGCAGCTTGACGACAGGCCCCAATCAGCCCCAGCATTTT
d_gene: TRBD1; v_gene: TRBV9; abundance: .; len: 16; j_gene: TRBJ1-4; CDR3aa: CASTKTGSPSGEKLFF; CDR3nt: TGTGCCAGCACCAAGACAGGGTCCCCGAGTGGGGAAAAACTGTTTTTT
d_gene: .; v_gene: TRBV15; abundance: .; len: 14; j_gene: TRBJ1-1; CDR3aa: CATSHRQRNTEAFF; CDR3nt: TGTGCCACCAGCCACCGACAGAGGAACACTGAAGCTTTCTTT
d_gene: TRBD1; v_gene: TRBV10-2; abundance: .; len: 14; j_gene: TRBJ1-6; CDR3aa: CASNADRGSSPLHF; CDR3nt: TGCGCCAGCAACGCCGACAGGGGGAGTTCACCCCTCCACTTT
d_gene: .; v_gene: TRBV27; abundance: .; len: 14; j_gene: TRBJ2-7; CDR3aa: CASSETALACEQYF; CDR3nt: TGTGCCAGTAGTGAGACAGCATTAGCCTGCGAGCAGTACTTC
d_gene: .; v_gene: TRBV7-2; abundance: .; len: 13; j_gene: TRBJ1-2; CDR3aa: CASSPDESCGYAF; CDR3nt: TGTGCCAGCAGCCCCGACGAAAGCTGTGGCTACGCCTTC
d_gene: .; v_gene: TRBV5-1; abundance: many; len: 15; j_gene: TRBJ2-7; CDR3aa: CASSQTPSGAYEQYF; CDR3nt: TGCGCCAGCAGCCAAACCCCTTCAGGTGCCTACGAGCAGTACTTC
d_gene: .; v_gene: TRBV5-1; abundance: many; len: 22; j_gene: TRBJ2-5; CDR3aa: CASSLPGSESVRGHRYQETQYF; CDR3nt: TGCGCCAGCAGCTTGCCCGGTTCCGAATCAGTTAGGGGACACAGGTACCAAGAGACCCAGTACTTC
d_gene: TRBD1; v_gene: TRBV10-2; abundance: .; len: 13; j_gene: TRBJ1-2; CDR3aa: CASNAGTGVSYTF; CDR3nt: TGCGCCAGCAACGCCGGGACAGGGGTCTCCTACACCTTC
d_gene: TRBD1; v_gene: TRBV7-2; abundance: .; len: 14; j_gene: TRBJ1-1; CDR3aa: CASSPGGWGFEAFF; CDR3nt: TGTGCCAGCAGCCCAGGGGGGTGGGGGTTTGAAGCTTTCTTT
d_gene: .; v_gene: TRBV19; abundance: .; len: 15; j_gene: TRBJ1-2; CDR3aa: CASSIWDKASHGYTF; CDR3nt: TGTGCCAGTAGTATCTGGGACAAGGCTTCCCATGGCTACACCTTC
d_gene: TRBD2; v_gene: TRBV7-2; abundance: .; len: 16; j_gene: TRBJ2-3; CDR3aa: CASSYQAGGPGDTQYF; CDR3nt: TGTGCCAGCAGCTATCAAGCGGGGGGGCCGGGAGATACGCAGTATTTT
d_gene: .; v_gene: TRBV7-9; abundance: .; len: 11; j_gene: TRBJ2-7; CDR3aa: CASSLETEQYF; CDR3nt: TGTGCCAGCAGCTTGGAAACCGAGCAGTACTTC
d_gene: TRBD1; v_gene: TRBV10-3; abundance: many; len: 16; j_gene: TRBJ1-2; CDR3aa: CAISDVGTGGHYGYTF; CDR3nt: TGTGCCATCAGTGACGTCGGGACAGGGGGACACTATGGCTACACCTTC
d_gene: .; v_gene: TRBV7-2; abundance: many; len: 13; j_gene: TRBJ2-3; CDR3aa: CASLRAFTDTQYF; CDR3nt: TGTGCCAGCCTCCGTGCCTTCACAGATACGCAGTATTTT
d_gene: TRBD1; v_gene: TRBV2; abundance: .; len: 13; j_gene: TRBJ1-6; CDR3aa: CASSDRGDSPLHF; CDR3nt: TGTGCCAGCAGTGACAGGGGGGATTCACCCCTCCACTTT
d_gene: .; v_gene: TRBV6-1; abundance: many; len: 14; j_gene: TRBJ2-5; CDR3aa: CASSELGGAGTQYF; CDR3nt: TGTGCCAGCAGTGAATTAGGGGGGGCAGGGACCCAGTACTTC
d_gene: TRBD1; v_gene: TRBV15; abundance: few; len: 16; j_gene: TRBJ2-7; CDR3aa: CATSRGGTGVSYEQYF; CDR3nt: TGTGCCACCAGCAGAGGGGGGACAGGGGTCTCCTACGAGCAGTACTTC
d_gene: .; v_gene: TRBV19; abundance: many; len: 16; j_gene: TRBJ1-1; CDR3aa: CASRFGGTVENTEAFF; CDR3nt: TGTGCCAGTAGGTTTGGCGGGACGGTTGAAAACACTGAAGCTTTCTTT
d_gene: .; v_gene: TRBV12-3/TRBV12-4; abundance: many; len: 17; j_gene: TRBJ2-2; CDR3aa: CASSLQPVFPNTGELFF; CDR3nt: TGTGCCAGCAGCCTACAGCCGGTTTTCCCGAACACCGGGGAGCTGTTTTTT
d_gene: .; v_gene: TRBV5-1; abundance: .; len: 14; j_gene: TRBJ1-1; CDR3aa: CASSFQGRDTEAFF; CDR3nt: TGCGCCAGCAGCTTCCAGGGTCGGGACACTGAAGCTTTCTTT
d_gene: .; v_gene: TRBV19; abundance: .; len: 10; j_gene: TRBJ2-7; CDR3aa: CASSPRGSYF; CDR3nt: TGTGCCAGCAGCCCACGAGGGTCGTACTTC
d_gene: .; v_gene: TRBV20-1; abundance: .; len: 13; j_gene: TRBJ1-5; CDR3aa: CSARDLGGQPQHF; CDR3nt: TGCAGTGCTAGAGATCTGGGGGGGCAGCCCCAGCATTTT
d_gene: .; v_gene: TRBV19; abundance: .; len: 12; j_gene: TRBJ1-1; CDR3aa: CASSGRPLGAFF; CDR3nt: TGTGCCAGTAGTGGCCGACCTCTTGGAGCTTTCTTT
d_gene: .; v_gene: TRBV19; abundance: .; len: 12; j_gene: TRBJ1-2; CDR3aa: CASTSYPLGYTF; CDR3nt: TGTGCCAGTACCTCCTATCCGCTTGGCTACACCTTC
d_gene: TRBD1; v_gene: TRBV10-3; abundance: .; len: 13; j_gene: TRBJ1-5; CDR3aa: CAIGGRYNQPQHF; CDR3nt: TGTGCCATAGGGGGCAGGTACAATCAGCCCCAGCATTTT
d_gene: .; v_gene: TRBV20-1; abundance: .; len: 14; j_gene: TRBJ2-3; CDR3aa: CSARRGGSTDTQYF; CDR3nt: TGCAGTGCTAGGAGGGGGGGGAGCACAGATACGCAGTATTTT
d_gene: .; v_gene: TRBV19; abundance: .; len: 12; j_gene: TRBJ1-3; CDR3aa: CASLNRENTIYF; CDR3nt: TGTGCCAGCCTGAACCGGGAAAACACCATATATTTT
d_gene: .; v_gene: TRBV7-8; abundance: once; len: 17; j_gene: TRBJ2-7; CDR3aa: CASSYRALQDSSYEQYF; CDR3nt: TGTGCCAGCAGCTATCGGGCCCTTCAGGACTCCTCCTACGAGCAGTACTTC
d_gene: .; v_gene: TRBV12-3/TRBV12-4; abundance: .; len: 8; j_gene: TRBJ1-2; CDR3aa: CASRGYTF; CDR3nt: TGTGCCAGCAGGGGCTACACCTTC
d_gene: .; v_gene: TRBV24-1; abundance: .; len: 14; j_gene: TRBJ2-1; CDR3aa: CATSYSIWGFEQFF; CDR3nt: TGTGCCACCAGTTACTCGATTTGGGGGTTCGAGCAGTTCTTC
d_gene: .; v_gene: TRBV19; abundance: .; len: 13; j_gene: TRBJ1-1; CDR3aa: CASRSLMNTEAFF; CDR3nt: TGCGCCAGTAGGAGTTTAATGAACACTGAAGCTTTCTTT
d_gene: TRBD2; v_gene: TRBV2; abundance: .; len: 13; j_gene: TRBJ2-7; CDR3aa: CASSFSGGAEQYF; CDR3nt: TGTGCCAGCAGTTTTAGCGGGGGGGCGGAACAGTACTTC
d_gene: TRBD2; v_gene: TRBV27; abundance: .; len: 15; j_gene: TRBJ2-7; CDR3aa: CASFGALAGSYEQYF; CDR3nt: TGTGCCAGCTTCGGAGCCCTAGCGGGTTCTTACGAGCAGTACTTC
d_gene: TRBD1; v_gene: TRBV6-5; abundance: .; len: 15; j_gene: TRBJ2-5; CDR3aa: CASSYSEGGGETQYF; CDR3nt: TGTGCCAGCAGTTACTCTGAAGGGGGCGGAGAGACCCAGTACTTC
d_gene: TRBD1; v_gene: TRBV28; abundance: few; len: 18; j_gene: TRBJ2-7; CDR3aa: CASSFGGRPGQEDYEQYF; CDR3nt: TGTGCCAGCAGTTTCGGGGGCCGACCGGGACAGGAAGACTACGAGCAGTACTTC
d_gene: TRBD1; v_gene: TRBV15; abundance: .; len: 15; j_gene: TRBJ2-7; CDR3aa: CATSSSDRTVHEQYF; CDR3nt: TGTGCCACCAGCAGTTCGGACAGGACGGTCCACGAGCAGTACTTC
d_gene: .; v_gene: TRBV11-2; abundance: many; len: 12; j_gene: TRBJ2-7; CDR3aa: CASSAGNYEQYF; CDR3nt: TGTGCCAGCAGCGCAGGGAACTACGAGCAGTACTTC
d_gene: TRBD1; v_gene: TRBV28; abundance: few; len: 15; j_gene: TRBJ1-2; CDR3aa: CASSARDREIQGYTF; CDR3nt: TGTGCCAGCAGTGCCCGGGACAGGGAAATTCAGGGCTACACCTTC
d_gene: .; v_gene: TRBV7-3; abundance: .; len: 21; j_gene: TRBJ2-1; CDR3aa: CASSLNPPLPLIRSSYNEQFF; CDR3nt: TGTGCCAGCAGCTTAAATCCCCCTCTCCCCCTTATTAGAAGCTCCTACAATGAGCAGTTCTTC